What follows is one T cell receptor beta chain and its context. What antigen it recognizes has not been identified. The input lacks base qualities; no much larger clone sits a single base away. The CDR3 runs 15 residues from the cysteine to the phenylalanine. The read is trimmed to its CDR3 DNA, 45 bases read in frame from base 1. The germline V gene encodes CDR1 SGHRS and CDR2 YFSETQ. V is shortened by 4 bases, J by 5 bases, and the region joining them spans 16 bases. Patients with a history of autoimmune disease or receiving systemic immunosuppression were excluded from the trial. Peripheral blood for TCR sequencing was drawn from every dose cohort at baseline, at cycle 4 day 1 and at cycle 7 day 1. Samples came from an open-label, multicenter, first-in-human phase I dose-escalation trial of ivuxolimab. The trial enrolled adults with locally advanced or metastatic head and neck squamous cell, hepatocellular, melanoma or renal cell carcinoma. Before TCR sequencing, CD4+ and CD8+ T cells were separately sorted from peripheral blood.

Genomic DNA was extracted from sorted cells for sequencing of the TCRbeta CDR3 region. The immunoSEQ Assay was used to sequence the TCRbeta CDR3 regions. TCRdb obtained this table from immuneACCESS and retained in-frame rearrangements with V and J assigned. These tables miss some clones; where compared with another copy, unresolved V genes account for less than half of the shortfall, and the remainder is unexplained. For this sample the table gives fewer than 20,000 clones, of which roughly 74% were detected only once. Approximately 15% of the sample comes from the top ten. The data were obtained in a study of OX40 agonist ivuxolimab in advanced cancers. At the level of the whole study: Ivuxolimab was a fully human IgG2 agonistic monoclonal antibody targeting the costimulatory receptor OX40 (CD134). Intravenous ivuxolimab was administered to patients every 2 weeks at six dose levels: 0.01, 0.1, 0.3, 1.5, 3 and 10 mg/kg. Of the approximately 54 dose-escalation patients, hepatocellular carcinoma was present in 19, melanoma in some 15, renal cell carcinoma in 9 and head and neck cancer in 9. The dose-escalation cohort was roughly 80% male with a mean age of approximately 60 years, ranging from about 23 to 85. Patients were allowed to have had prior anti-PD-1, anti-PD-L1 or anti-CTLA-4 therapy, and around 40% of the dose-escalation patients had previously received checkpoint inhibitors. Partial responses occurred in three dose-escalation patients: two with cutaneous melanoma and one with hepatocellular carcinoma. The purpose of peripheral TCRbeta sequencing was to test whether ivuxolimab changed TCR sequence diversity and led to clonal T-cell expansion. The paper describes the monotherapy dose-escalation part (N of about 50 patients) of the phase I trial of ivuxolimab.

Broad study findings and their caveats: The antigen specificity of the peripheral T cells that underwent clonal expansion was not determined. Low levels of normalized T-cell clonal expansion were also seen in some patients who did not respond. On average, CD8+ T cells showed more expanded clones than CD4+ T cells after ivuxolimab. In partial responders in the 0.1-3.0 mg/kg groups, normalized peripheral clonal expansion was found to be among the lowest, especially among CD8+ T cells. At doses of 0.1 to 3.0 mg/kg, clonal expansion of both CD4+ and CD8+ blood T cells was observed from baseline to week 6.

The sequence links TRBV5-1 to TRBJ2-1, with no reliable assignment of the D segment. The receptor comes from an adult with an advanced solid tumor such as melanoma, head and neck, liver or kidney cancer. Specimen: CD4+ or CD8+ T cells sorted from blood, collected in a trial of the OX40 agonist ivuxolimab. The nucleotide sequence reads TGCGCCAGCAGCGCCAAAAACCTCCAAAACAATGAGCAGTTCTTC. Its amino acids are CASSAKNLQNNEQFF.